This T cell receptor beta chain came from a study of blood T cells in healthy people across ages. Findings and caveats of the study: More naive CD4+ cells and higher diversity marked long-lived donors relative to aged donors. As age increased, TCR beta diversity per million T cells fell in a roughly linear fashion.

The extraction recovered at least 5 micrograms of total RNA per sample. Primed by a sample-barcoded 5' primer and a J-beta primer mix, a second PCR proceeded for about 7 to 12 cycles. MiXCR was run by TCRdb on the 5' RACE reads, yielding one entry per CDR3 protein. The data hold some 780,000 distinct CDR3 sequences, with more than 50% observed a single time. This CDR3 has 13 amino acids. V gave up 6 bases and J gave up 12 bases, with 20 bases separating them. About this clonotype: Its matching antigen is unknown.

The clonotype comes from a man aged 40-55 years in good health. Sequencing was done on a sample of blood. The genes are TRBV12-3 or TRBV12-4 and TRBJ1-1, with D possibly being TRBD1 (6 bases). The CDR3 DNA is TGTGCCAGCAGCCCACCGGGACAAGTGATTACTTTCTTT. Amino acid sequence: CASSPPGQVITFF.